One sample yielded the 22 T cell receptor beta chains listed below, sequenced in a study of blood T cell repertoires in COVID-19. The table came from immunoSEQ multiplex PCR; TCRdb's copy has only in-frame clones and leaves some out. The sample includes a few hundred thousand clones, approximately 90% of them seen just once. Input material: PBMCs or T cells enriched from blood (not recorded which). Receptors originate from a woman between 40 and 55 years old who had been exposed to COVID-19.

The CDR3 spells CASSMTSGREAEQYF. The CDR3 DNA sequence: TGCGCCAGCAGCATGACTAGCGGGAGGGAGGCCGAGCAGTACTTC. The genes are TRBV5-1 and TRBJ2-7; 14 positions match TRBD2. Germline assignment: CDR1 SGHRS and CDR2 YFSETQ. Trimming cost V 4 bases and J 6 bases; bases outside gene matches: 6. CDR3 length: 15 amino acids.

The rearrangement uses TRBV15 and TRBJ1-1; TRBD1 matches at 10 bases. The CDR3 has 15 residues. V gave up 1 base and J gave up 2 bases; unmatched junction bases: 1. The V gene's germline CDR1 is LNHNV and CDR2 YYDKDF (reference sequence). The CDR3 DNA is TGTGCCACCAGCAGAGGGGACAGGGGAAACACTGAAGCTTTCTTT. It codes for CATSRGDRGNTEAFF.

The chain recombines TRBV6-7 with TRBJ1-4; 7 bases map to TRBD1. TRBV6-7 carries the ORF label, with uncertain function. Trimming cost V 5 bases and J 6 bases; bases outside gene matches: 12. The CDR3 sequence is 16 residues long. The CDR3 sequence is CASSVKRGRLDEKLFF. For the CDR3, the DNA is TGTGCCAGCAGTGTCAAAAGGGGGCGCTTGGATGAAAAACTGTTTTTT.

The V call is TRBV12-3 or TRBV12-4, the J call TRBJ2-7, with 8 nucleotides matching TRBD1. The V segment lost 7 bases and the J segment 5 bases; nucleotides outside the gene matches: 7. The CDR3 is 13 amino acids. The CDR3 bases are TGTGCCAGCAACAAGGACAGGGAACACGAGCAGTACTTC. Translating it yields CASNKDREHEQYF.

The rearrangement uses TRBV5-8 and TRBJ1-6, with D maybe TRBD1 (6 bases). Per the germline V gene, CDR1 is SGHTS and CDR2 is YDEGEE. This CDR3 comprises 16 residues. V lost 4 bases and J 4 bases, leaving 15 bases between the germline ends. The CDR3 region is CASSKNDRPYNSPLHF. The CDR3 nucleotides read TGTGCCAGCAGCAAAAACGACAGGCCTTATAATTCACCCCTCCACTTT.

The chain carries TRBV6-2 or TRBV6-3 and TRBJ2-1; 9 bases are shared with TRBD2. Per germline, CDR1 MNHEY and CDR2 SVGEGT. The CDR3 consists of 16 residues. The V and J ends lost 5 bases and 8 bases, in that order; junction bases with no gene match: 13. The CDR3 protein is CASSRRRAGGTYEQFF. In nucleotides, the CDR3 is TGTGCCAGCAGTCGCCGCCGGGCGGGGGGGACCTATGAGCAGTTCTTC.

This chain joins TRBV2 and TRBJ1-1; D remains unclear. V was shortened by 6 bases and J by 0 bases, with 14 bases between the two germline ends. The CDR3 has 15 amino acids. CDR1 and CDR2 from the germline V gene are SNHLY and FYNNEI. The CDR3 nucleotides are TGTGCCAGCAGGGGCTCGAGCGGGATGAACACTGAAGCTTTCTTT. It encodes CASRGSSGMNTEAFF.

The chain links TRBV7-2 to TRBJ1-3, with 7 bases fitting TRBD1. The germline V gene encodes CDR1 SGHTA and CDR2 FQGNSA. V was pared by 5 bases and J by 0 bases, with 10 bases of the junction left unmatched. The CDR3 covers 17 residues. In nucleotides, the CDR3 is TGTGCCAGCAGCCAACGACAGGGTGCCATCTCTGGAAACACCATATATTTT. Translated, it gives CASSQRQGAISGNTIYF.

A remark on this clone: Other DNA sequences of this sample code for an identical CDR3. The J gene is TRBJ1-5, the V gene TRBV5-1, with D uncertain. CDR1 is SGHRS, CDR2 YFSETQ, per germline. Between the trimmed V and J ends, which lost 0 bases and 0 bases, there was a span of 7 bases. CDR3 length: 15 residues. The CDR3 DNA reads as TGCGCCAGCAGCTTGGATTCGTATAGCAATCAGCCCCAGCATTTT. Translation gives CASSLDSYSNQPQHF.

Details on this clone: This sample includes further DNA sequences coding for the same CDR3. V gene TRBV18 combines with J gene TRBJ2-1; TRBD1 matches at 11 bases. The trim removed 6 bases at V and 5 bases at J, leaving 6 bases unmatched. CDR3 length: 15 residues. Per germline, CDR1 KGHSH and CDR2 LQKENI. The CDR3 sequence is CASSPGQGADNEQFF. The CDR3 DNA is TGTGCCAGCTCGCCCGGACAGGGGGCTGACAATGAGCAGTTCTTC.

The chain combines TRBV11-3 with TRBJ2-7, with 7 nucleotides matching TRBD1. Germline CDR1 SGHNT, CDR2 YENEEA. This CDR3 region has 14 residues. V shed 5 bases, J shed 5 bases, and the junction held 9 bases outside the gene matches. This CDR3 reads CASSKDRLIDEQYF. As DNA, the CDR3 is TGTGCCAGCAGCAAGGACAGGCTTATAGACGAGCAGTACTTC. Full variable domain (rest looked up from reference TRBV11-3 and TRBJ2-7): EAGVVQSPRYKIIEKKQPVAFWCNPISGHNTLYWYLQNLGQGPELLIRYENEEAVDDSQLPKDRFSAERLKGVDSTLKIQPAELGDSAVYLCASSKDRLIDEQYFGPGTRLTVT.

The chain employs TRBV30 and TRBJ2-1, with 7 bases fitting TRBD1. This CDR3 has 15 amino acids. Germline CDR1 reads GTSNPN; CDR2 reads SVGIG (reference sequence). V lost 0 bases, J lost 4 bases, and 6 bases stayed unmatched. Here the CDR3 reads CAWSVGQGEYNEQFF. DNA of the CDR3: TGTGCCTGGAGTGTCGGGCAGGGGGAGTACAATGAGCAGTTCTTC.

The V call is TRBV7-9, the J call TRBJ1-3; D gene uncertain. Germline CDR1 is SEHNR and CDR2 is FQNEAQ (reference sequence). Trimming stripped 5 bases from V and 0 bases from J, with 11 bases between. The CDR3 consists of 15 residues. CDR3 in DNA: TGTGCCAGCAGCGCACAGATGAGCTCTGGAAACACCATATATTTT. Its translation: CASSAQMSSGNTIYF.

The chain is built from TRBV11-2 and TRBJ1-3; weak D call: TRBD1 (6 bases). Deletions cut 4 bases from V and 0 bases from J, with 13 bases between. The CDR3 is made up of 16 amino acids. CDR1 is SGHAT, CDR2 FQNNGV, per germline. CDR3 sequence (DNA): TGTGCCAGCAGCTGGGGGCGCGCGAGCTCTGGAAACACCATATATTTT. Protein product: CASSWGRASSGNTIYF.

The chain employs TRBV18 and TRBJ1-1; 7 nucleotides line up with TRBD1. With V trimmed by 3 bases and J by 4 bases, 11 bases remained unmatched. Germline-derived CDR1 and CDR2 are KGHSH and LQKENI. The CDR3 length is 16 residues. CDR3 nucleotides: TGTGCCAGCTCACCGTCTGCGACAGGGATGGGCACTGAAGCTTTCTTT. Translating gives CASSPSATGMGTEAFF.

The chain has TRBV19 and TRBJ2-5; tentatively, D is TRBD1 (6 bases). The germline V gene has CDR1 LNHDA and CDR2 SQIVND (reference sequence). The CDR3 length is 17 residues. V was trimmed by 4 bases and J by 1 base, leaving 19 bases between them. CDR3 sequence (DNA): TGTGCCAGTAGTAGACCAGGGGTAGCTGGATCCCAAGAGACCCAGTACTTC. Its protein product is CASSRPGVAGSQETQYF.

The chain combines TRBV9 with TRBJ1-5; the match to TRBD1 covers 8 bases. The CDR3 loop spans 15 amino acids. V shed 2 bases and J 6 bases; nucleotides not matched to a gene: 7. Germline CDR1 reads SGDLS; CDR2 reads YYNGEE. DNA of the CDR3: TGTGCCAGCAGCGTCCAGGGGGCGAGGGGTCAGCCCCAGCATTTT. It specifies CASSVQGARGQPQHF.

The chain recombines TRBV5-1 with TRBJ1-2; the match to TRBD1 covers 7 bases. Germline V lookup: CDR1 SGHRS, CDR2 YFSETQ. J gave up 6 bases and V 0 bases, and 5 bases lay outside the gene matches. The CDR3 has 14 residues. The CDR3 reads CASSLAGQGDGYTF. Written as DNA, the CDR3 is TGCGCCAGCAGCTTGGCCGGGCAGGGGGATGGCTACACCTTC.

CDR3 sequence: CSVGGLGTGEGRSYGYTF. CDR3 nucleotides: TGCAGCGTCGGCGGACTCGGGACAGGGGAGGGGCGGTCCTATGGCTACACCTTC. V is TRBV29-1 and J is TRBJ1-2; TRBD1 matches at 10 bases. J was trimmed by 4 bases and V by 6 bases; bases with no gene match: 20. The CDR3 is made up of 18 amino acids. Per the germline V gene, CDR1 is SQVTM and CDR2 is ANQGSEA.

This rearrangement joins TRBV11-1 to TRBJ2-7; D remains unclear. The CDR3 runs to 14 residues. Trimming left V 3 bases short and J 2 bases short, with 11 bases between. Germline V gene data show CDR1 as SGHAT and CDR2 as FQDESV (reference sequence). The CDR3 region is CASSFAPGAYEQYF. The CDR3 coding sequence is TGTGCCAGCAGCTTCGCTCCGGGTGCCTACGAGCAGTACTTC.

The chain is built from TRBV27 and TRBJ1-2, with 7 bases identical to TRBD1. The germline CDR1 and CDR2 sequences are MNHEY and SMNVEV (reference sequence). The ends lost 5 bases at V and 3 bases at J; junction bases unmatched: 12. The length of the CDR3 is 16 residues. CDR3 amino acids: CASSRTTGTVDYGYTF. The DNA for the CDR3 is TGTGCCAGCAGTCGAACCACCGGGACAGTTGACTATGGCTACACCTTC.

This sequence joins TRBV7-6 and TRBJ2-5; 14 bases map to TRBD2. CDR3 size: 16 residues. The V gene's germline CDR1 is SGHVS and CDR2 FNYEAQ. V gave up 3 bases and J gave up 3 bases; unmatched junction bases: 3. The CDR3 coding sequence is TGTGCCAGCAGCTTGCTGACTAGCGGGAGGGAAGAGACCCAGTACTTC. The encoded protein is CASSLLTSGREETQYF.